This TCR beta chain emerged from a study of CD8 T cells in Susac syndrome. Reverse transcription of roughly 0.5 to 1 ug RNA was performed with random hexamers. TCRdb reprocessed the immunoSEQ multiplex PCR reads with MiXCR, giving one entry per CDR3 protein. The table has about 210,000 distinct CDR3 sequences, roughly 96% seen once. CDR1 and CDR2 (germline): MNHEY, SVGEGT. There are 14 residues in the CDR3. The V and J ends lost 0 bases and 9 bases respectively, with 9 bases between them. The sample was CD4+ T cells from PBMCs. This TCR came from a human donor in good health. This chain uses TRBV6-2 or TRBV6-3 with TRBJ1-6; no clear D gene. Here the CDR3 DNA reads TGTGCCAGCAGTTACTCCCGGGGTGTTTCACCCCTCCACTTT. Protein: CASSYSRGVSPLHF.